A selection of T cell receptor beta chains follows, all from one sample in a study of sequential checkpoint blockade in melanoma. Sequencing used immunoSEQ multiplex PCR; TCRdb keeps in-frame clones, though not all of them. The sample has 20,000 to 25,000 clones, around two thirds seen once. The sequences come from CD8+ T cells sorted from blood (inferred from file names), collected from a patient given nivolumab and ipilimumab in sequence. Every receptor here comes from a human donor with melanoma. Both conserved end residues are part of each CDR3. The order of the fields is V gene, J gene, D gene, clone size, CDR3 DNA, CDR3 protein. The D gene is left open where the match is weak. Clone sizes are given selectively: once, few, many, or a class where the clone is expanded.

TRBV27	TRBJ1-2	TRBD1	.	TGTGCCAGCAGTGCCCGCTACCCGGACAGGGCTAACTATGGCTACACCTTC	CASSARYPDRANYGYTF
TRBV9	TRBJ1-6	.	.	TGTGCCAGCAGCCACAATAATTCACCCCTCCACTTT	CASSHNNSPLHF
TRBV7-6	TRBJ2-5	TRBD2	.	TGTGCCAGCAGCTTAGGCGAGCGGGGCCAAGAGACCCAGTACTTC	CASSLGERGQETQYF
TRBV7-3	TRBJ1-2	.	.	TGTGCCAGCAGCCCCACAGTATCCTCGGGCTACACCTTC	CASSPTVSSGYTF
TRBV4-2	TRBJ2-5	TRBD2	.	TGTGCCAGCAGCCAAGCGATTAATAGCGGGGGGGCCGAAGAGACCCAGTACTTC	CASSQAINSGGAEETQYF
TRBV7-3	TRBJ2-7	TRBD1	few	TGTGCCAGCAACCCGACAGGGACCAGCTCCTACGAGCAGTACTTC	CASNPTGTSSYEQYF
TRBV2	TRBJ2-3	.	few	TGTGCCAGCAGTCGTTCAGGGGGCACAGATACGCAGTATTTT	CASSRSGGTDTQYF
TRBV4-1	TRBJ2-1	TRBD1	.	TGCGCCAGCAGCCAGGGGCCGGGACAGGGGCTGTCCTACAATGAGCAGTTCTTC	CASSQGPGQGLSYNEQFF
TRBV6-6	TRBJ1-1	TRBD1	.	TGTGCCAGCACCCCGACAGGGACATGGAACACTGAAGCTTTCTTT	CASTPTGTWNTEAFF
TRBV28	TRBJ2-3	.	.	TGTGCCAGCAGACAGACAACTAGCACAGATACGCAGTATTTT	CASRQTTSTDTQYF
TRBV7-9	TRBJ2-5	TRBD2	.	TGTGCCAGCAGCCTCTCCGGGACTAGCGGTGAAGAGACCCAGTACTTC	CASSLSGTSGEETQYF
TRBV29-1	TRBJ2-1	.	.	TGCAGCGTTGAGTTTCCGGACAGCCGCTACAATGAGCAGTTCTTC	CSVEFPDSRYNEQFF
TRBV7-9	TRBJ2-5	.	.	TGTGCCAGCAGCTTCGTGGGTAGGAGCGAGACCCAGTACTTC	CASSFVGRSETQYF
TRBV18	TRBJ2-3	TRBD2	.	TGTGCCAGCTCAATGACTAGCGGGGCCGAAACCTCCACCCCCACAGATACGCAGTATTTT	CASSMTSGAETSTPTDTQYF
TRBV4-2	TRBJ2-1	.	.	TGTGCCAGCAGCCAAGACCAGGTCTCCTACAATGAGCAGTTCTTC	CASSQDQVSYNEQFF
TRBV7-2	TRBJ2-1	TRBD2	few	TGTGCCAGCAGCGAGGGACTAGGGGATTACAATGAGCAGTTCTTC	CASSEGLGDYNEQFF